This is a list of T cell receptor beta chains from one sample in a study of cytomegalovirus exposure and HLA in healthy donors. Profiling relied on immunoSEQ multiplex PCR, and the TCRdb table lists in-frame clones only, not all of them. The table lists under 75,000 clones, about nine tenths of them singletons, with roughly 2% in the top ten. What was sequenced was PBMCs. Every receptor here comes from a woman aged 30 to 39 in good health and CMV-seronegative. Both conserved end residues are part of each CDR3. The order of the fields is D gene, V gene, J gene, clone size, CDR3 DNA, CDR3 protein. The D gene is left open where the match is weak. The size entry is marked missing in some rows and otherwise reads once, few, many or a size class.

d_gene: .; v_gene: TRBV6-6; j_gene: TRBJ2-7; abundance: .; CDR3nt: TGTGCCAGCGCCACCTCCCCCGCAGGGGATGGCTACGAGCAGTACTTC; CDR3aa: CASATSPAGDGYEQYF
d_gene: TRBD1; v_gene: TRBV7-9; j_gene: TRBJ1-1; abundance: once; CDR3nt: TGTGCCAGCAGCTTAAGACAGGGTTCGAACACTGAAGCTTTCTTT; CDR3aa: CASSLRQGSNTEAFF
d_gene: TRBD2; v_gene: TRBV27; j_gene: TRBJ2-1; abundance: .; CDR3nt: TGTGCCAGCAGTCCCTTAACTATGGAGCGGGGGTACAATGAGCAGTTCTTC; CDR3aa: CASSPLTMERGYNEQFF
d_gene: .; v_gene: TRBV7-9; j_gene: TRBJ1-4; abundance: .; CDR3nt: TGTTCCAGCAGCCCAACAGGCCACGCAACTAATGAAAAACTGTTTTTT; CDR3aa: CSSSPTGHATNEKLFF
d_gene: .; v_gene: TRBV19; j_gene: TRBJ2-1; abundance: .; CDR3nt: TGTGCCAGTAGTTCACACAGGGGGGGGAATGAGCAGTTCTTC; CDR3aa: CASSSHRGGNEQFF
d_gene: .; v_gene: TRBV13; j_gene: TRBJ2-5; abundance: .; CDR3nt: TGTGCCAGCAGCTTAGGCCTCTCCGGGGGAAGCCAGTACTTC; CDR3aa: CASSLGLSGGSQYF
d_gene: TRBD2; v_gene: TRBV5-6; j_gene: TRBJ2-7; abundance: .; CDR3nt: TGTGCCAGCAGCTTGGGCCCAGCGGGAGACTACGAGCAGTACTTC; CDR3aa: CASSLGPAGDYEQYF
d_gene: TRBD1; v_gene: TRBV4-3; j_gene: TRBJ2-1; abundance: .; CDR3nt: TGCGCCAGCAGCCAAGATTGGGGAGCCGGGACAGGGGGCTATGAGCAGTTCTTC; CDR3aa: CASSQDWGAGTGGYEQFF
d_gene: TRBD1; v_gene: TRBV11-3; j_gene: TRBJ2-7; abundance: .; CDR3nt: TGTGCCAGCAGCTTAGCCCAATGGACAGGGCACGAGCAGTACTTC; CDR3aa: CASSLAQWTGHEQYF
d_gene: .; v_gene: TRBV7-9; j_gene: TRBJ2-2; abundance: few; CDR3nt: TGTGCCAGCAGCTTAGTGGACTTAAACACCGGGGAGCTGTTTTTT; CDR3aa: CASSLVDLNTGELFF
d_gene: .; v_gene: TRBV19; j_gene: TRBJ2-1; abundance: .; CDR3nt: TGTGCCAGTAGTGGGATAAGCGGGAATGAGCAGTTCTTC; CDR3aa: CASSGISGNEQFF
d_gene: TRBD2; v_gene: TRBV4-3; j_gene: TRBJ2-7; abundance: .; CDR3nt: TGCGCCAGCAGCCAAGATCGGGAGGGTTTATCAGCGGGGGCCTACGAGCAGTACTTC; CDR3aa: CASSQDREGLSAGAYEQYF
d_gene: TRBD2; v_gene: TRBV7-9; j_gene: TRBJ2-1; abundance: .; CDR3nt: TGTGCCAGCAGCTTACGCGGGAGGGCCGTGGATGAGCAGTTCTTC; CDR3aa: CASSLRGRAVDEQFF
d_gene: TRBD2; v_gene: TRBV5-6; j_gene: TRBJ2-7; abundance: .; CDR3nt: TGTGCCAGCAGCTTACTTTGGACTAGCGGGATCTACGAGCAGTACTTC; CDR3aa: CASSLLWTSGIYEQYF
d_gene: .; v_gene: TRBV2; j_gene: TRBJ1-2; abundance: .; CDR3nt: TGTGCCAGCAGTCCTACAGGAAGCGGGGGTGGCTACACCTTC; CDR3aa: CASSPTGSGGGYTF
d_gene: .; v_gene: TRBV12-1; j_gene: TRBJ1-2; abundance: .; CDR3nt: TGTGCCAGCAGCCGGGGACAGGGGATACGCGGCTACACCTTC; CDR3aa: CASSRGQGIRGYTF